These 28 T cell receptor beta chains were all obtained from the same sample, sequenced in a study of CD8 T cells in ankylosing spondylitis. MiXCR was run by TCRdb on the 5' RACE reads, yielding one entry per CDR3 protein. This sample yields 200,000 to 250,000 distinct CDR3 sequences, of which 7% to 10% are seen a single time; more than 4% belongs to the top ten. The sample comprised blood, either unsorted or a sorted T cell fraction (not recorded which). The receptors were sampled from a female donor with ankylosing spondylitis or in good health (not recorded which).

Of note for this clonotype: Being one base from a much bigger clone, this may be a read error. CDR3 protein: CSTRDMLAYEQYF. The CDR3 region has the DNA TGCAGTACTAGAGATATGCTAGCGTACGAGCAGTACTTC. This rearrangement joins TRBV20-1 to TRBJ2-7, with a weak D call TRBD2 (6 bases). Per the germline V gene, CDR1 is DFQATT and CDR2 is SNEGSKA (reference sequence). The CDR3 extends over 13 amino acids.

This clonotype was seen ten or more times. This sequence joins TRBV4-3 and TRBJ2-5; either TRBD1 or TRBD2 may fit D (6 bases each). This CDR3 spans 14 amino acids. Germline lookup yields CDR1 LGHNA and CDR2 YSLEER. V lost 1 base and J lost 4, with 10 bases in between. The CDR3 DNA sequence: TGCGCCAGCAGCCAAGTGAAGGGGGGAGAGACCCAGTACTTC. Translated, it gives CASSQVKGGETQYF.

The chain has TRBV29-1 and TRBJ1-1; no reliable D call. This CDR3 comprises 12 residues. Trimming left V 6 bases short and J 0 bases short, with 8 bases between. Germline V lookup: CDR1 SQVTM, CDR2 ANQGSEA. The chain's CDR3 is CSVHGLNTEAFF. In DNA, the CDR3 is TGCAGCGTGCACGGCCTGAACACTGAAGCTTTCTTT.

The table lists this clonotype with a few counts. CDR3 nucleotide sequence: TGCAGTGCTAGAGGGACTAGCGCCGGGGAGCTGTTTTTT. This translates into CSARGTSAGELFF. This rearrangement joins TRBV20-1 to TRBJ2-2; 9 bases are a match to TRBD2. The CDR3 has 13 amino acids. Germline-derived CDR1 and CDR2 are DFQATT and SNEGSKA (reference sequence). Trimming took 1 base from V and 6 from J; bases not matched to a gene: 0.

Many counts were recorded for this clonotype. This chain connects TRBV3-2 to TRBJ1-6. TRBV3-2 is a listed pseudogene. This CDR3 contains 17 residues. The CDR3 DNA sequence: TGTGCCAGCAGCCGCGACGGCAGGAGCTCCTATAATTCACCCCTCCACTTT. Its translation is CASSRDGRSSYNSPLHF.

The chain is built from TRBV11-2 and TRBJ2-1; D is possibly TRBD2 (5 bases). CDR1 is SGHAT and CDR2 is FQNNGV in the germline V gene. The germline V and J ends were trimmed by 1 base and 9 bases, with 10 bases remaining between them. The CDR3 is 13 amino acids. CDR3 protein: CASSLGSRGEQFF. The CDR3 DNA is TGTGCCAGCAGCTTAGGGTCCCGGGGTGAGCAGTTCTTC.

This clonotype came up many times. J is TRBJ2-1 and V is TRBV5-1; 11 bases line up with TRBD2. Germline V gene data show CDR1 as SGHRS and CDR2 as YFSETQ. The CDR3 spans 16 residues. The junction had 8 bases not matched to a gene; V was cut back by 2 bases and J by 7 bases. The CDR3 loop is CASSFTVAGGRNEQFF. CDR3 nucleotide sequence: TGCGCCAGCAGCTTCACCGTAGCGGGAGGGCGGAATGAGCAGTTCTTC.

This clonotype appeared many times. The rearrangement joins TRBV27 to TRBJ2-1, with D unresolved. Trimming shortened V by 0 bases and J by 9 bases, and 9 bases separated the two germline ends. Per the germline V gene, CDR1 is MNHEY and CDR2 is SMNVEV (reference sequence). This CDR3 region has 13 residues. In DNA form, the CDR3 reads TGTGCCAGCAGTTTATCGTCTAATACTGAGCAGTTCTTC. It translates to CASSLSSNTEQFF.

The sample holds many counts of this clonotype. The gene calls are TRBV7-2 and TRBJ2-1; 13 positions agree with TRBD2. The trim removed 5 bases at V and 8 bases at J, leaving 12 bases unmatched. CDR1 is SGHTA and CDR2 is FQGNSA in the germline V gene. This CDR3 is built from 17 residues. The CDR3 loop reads CASSVQRLAGGGDEQFF. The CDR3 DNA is TGTGCCAGCAGCGTACAAAGACTAGCGGGAGGTGGGGATGAGCAGTTCTTC.

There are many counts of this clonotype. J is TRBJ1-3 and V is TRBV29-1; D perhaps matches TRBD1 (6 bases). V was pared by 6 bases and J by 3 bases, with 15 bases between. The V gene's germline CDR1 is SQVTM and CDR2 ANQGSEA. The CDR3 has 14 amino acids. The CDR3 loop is CSVLGQLSGNTIYF. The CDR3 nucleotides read TGCAGCGTCCTCGGACAGCTAAGTGGAAACACCATATATTTT.

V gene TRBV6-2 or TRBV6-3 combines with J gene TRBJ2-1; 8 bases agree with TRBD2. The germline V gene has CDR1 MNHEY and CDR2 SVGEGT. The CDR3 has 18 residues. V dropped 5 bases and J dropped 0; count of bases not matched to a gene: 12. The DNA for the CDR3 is TGTGCCAGCAGTGACACAGGCGCAAGCGGGAGCTCCTACAATGAGCAGTTCTTC. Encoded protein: CASSDTGASGSSYNEQFF.

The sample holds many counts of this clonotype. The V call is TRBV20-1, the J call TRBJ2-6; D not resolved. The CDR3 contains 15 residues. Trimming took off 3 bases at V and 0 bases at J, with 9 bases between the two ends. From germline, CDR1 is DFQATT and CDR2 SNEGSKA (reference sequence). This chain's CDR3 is CSASSPLSGANVLTF. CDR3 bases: TGCAGTGCTAGCTCCCCACTCTCTGGGGCCAACGTCCTGACTTTC.

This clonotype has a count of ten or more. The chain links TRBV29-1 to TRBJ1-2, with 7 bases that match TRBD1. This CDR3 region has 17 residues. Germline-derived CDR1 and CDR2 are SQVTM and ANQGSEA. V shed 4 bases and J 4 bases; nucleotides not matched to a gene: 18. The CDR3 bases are TGCAGCGTTGGAGCATCATTTCCGGGACAGCCACTCTATGGCTACACCTTC. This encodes CSVGASFPGQPLYGYTF. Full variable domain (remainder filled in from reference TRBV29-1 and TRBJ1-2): SAVISQKPSRDICQRGTSLTIQCQVDSQVTMMFWYRQQPGQSLTLIATANQGSEATYESGFVIDKFPISRPNLTFSTLTVSNMSPEDSSIYLCSVGASFPGQPLYGYTFGSGTRLTVV.

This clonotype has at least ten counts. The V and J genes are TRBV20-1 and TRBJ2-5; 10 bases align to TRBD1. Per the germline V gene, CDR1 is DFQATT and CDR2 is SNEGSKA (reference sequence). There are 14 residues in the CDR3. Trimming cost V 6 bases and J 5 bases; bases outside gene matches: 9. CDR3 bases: TGCAGTGCCTATCGACAGGGGGCTGGGGAGACCCAGTACTTC. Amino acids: CSAYRQGAGETQYF.

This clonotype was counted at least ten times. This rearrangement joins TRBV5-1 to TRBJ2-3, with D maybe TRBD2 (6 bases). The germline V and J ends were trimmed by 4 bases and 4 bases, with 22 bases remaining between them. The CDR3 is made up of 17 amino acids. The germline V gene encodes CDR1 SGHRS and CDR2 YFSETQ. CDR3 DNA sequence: TGCGCCAGCAGCGTTAGCGGTTTGGCCTTGACCTCAGATACGCAGTATTTT. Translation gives CASSVSGLALTSDTQYF.

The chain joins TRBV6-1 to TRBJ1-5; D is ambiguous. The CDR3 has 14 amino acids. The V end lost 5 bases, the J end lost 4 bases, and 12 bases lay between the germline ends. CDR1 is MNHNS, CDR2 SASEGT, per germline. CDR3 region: CASSTRLSNQPQHF. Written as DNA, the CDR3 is TGTGCCAGCAGTACGCGCCTTTCAAATCAGCCCCAGCATTTT.

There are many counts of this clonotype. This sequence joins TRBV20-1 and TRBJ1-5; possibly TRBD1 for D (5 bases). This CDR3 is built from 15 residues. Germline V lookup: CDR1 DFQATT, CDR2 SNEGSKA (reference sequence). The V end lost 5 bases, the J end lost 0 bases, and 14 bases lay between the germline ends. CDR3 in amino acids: CSALGTIYSNQPQHF. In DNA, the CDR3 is TGCAGTGCTCTCGGGACCATCTATAGCAATCAGCCCCAGCATTTT.

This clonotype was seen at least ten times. CDR3 DNA sequence: TGCGCCAGCAGTGAGTCTGGGAATGAGCAGTTCTTC. This encodes CASSESGNEQFF. This chain joins TRBV10-2 and TRBJ2-1, with D uncertain. V lost 0 bases to trimming and J lost 7 bases, with 4 bases between them. CDR1 and CDR2 (germline): WSHSY, SAAADI. CDR3 length: 12 amino acids.

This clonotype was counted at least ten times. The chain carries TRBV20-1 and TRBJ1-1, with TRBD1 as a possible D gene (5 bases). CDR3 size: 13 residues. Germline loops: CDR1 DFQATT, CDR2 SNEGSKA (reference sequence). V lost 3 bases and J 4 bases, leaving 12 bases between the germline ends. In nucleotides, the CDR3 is TGCAGTGCTAGTTTACCAGGGACCACTGAAGCTTTCTTT. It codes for CSASLPGTTEAFF.

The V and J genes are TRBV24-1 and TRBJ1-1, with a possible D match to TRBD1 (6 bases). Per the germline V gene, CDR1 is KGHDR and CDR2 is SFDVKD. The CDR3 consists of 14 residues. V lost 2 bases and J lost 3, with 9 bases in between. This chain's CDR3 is CATSDSDRYTEAFF. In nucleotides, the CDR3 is TGTGCCACCAGTGATTCGGACAGATACACTGAAGCTTTCTTT.

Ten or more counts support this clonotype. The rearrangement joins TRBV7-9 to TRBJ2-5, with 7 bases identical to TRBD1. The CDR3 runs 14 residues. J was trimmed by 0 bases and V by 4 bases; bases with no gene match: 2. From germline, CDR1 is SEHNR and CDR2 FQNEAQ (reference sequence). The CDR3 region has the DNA TGTGCCAGCAGCTGGGACAGAAACCAAGAGACCCAGTACTTC. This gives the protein CASSWDRNQETQYF.

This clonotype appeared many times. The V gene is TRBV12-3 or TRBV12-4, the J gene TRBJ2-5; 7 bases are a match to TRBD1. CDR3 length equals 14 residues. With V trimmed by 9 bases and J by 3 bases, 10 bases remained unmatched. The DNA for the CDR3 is TGTGCCAGTACCCTGGGACAGCGAGAAGAGACCCAGTACTTC. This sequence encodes CASTLGQREETQYF.

The CDR3 reads CSARRAGVADTQYF. The CDR3 DNA sequence: TGCAGTGCTAGAAGAGCGGGAGTCGCAGATACGCAGTATTTT. This sequence joins TRBV20-1 and TRBJ2-3, with 8 bases lining up with TRBD2. V trimming: 2 bases; J trimming: 4 bases; junction bases outside the gene matches: 5. Germline V gene sequence: CDR1 DFQATT, CDR2 SNEGSKA (reference sequence). This CDR3 contains 14 residues.

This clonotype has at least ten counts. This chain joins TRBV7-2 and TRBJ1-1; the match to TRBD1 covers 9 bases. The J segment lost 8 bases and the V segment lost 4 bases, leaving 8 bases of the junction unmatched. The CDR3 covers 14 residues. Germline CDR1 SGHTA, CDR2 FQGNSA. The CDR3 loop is CASSSGPTGGEAFF. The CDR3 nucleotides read TGTGCCAGCAGCTCCGGGCCAACAGGGGGCGAAGCTTTCTTT.

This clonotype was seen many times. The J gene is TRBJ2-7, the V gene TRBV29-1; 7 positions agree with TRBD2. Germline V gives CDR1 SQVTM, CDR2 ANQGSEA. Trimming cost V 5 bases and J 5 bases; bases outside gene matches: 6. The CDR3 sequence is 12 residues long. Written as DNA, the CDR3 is TGCAGCGTTTGGGAGGGCCCGCACGAGCAGTACTTC. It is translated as CSVWEGPHEQYF.

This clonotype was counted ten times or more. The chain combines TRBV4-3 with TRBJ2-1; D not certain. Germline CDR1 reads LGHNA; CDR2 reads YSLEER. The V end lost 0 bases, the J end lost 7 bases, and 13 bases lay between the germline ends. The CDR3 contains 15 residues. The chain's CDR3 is CASSQDSAVGNEQFF. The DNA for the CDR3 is TGCGCCAGCAGCCAAGACTCGGCGGTCGGGAATGAGCAGTTCTTC.

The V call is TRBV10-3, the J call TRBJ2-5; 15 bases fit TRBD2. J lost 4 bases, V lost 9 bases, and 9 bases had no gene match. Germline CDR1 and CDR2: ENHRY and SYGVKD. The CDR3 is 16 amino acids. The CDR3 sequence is CAIGLAGGRIGETQYF. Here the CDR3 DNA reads TGTGCCATTGGACTAGCGGGAGGGCGAATTGGAGAGACCCAGTACTTC.

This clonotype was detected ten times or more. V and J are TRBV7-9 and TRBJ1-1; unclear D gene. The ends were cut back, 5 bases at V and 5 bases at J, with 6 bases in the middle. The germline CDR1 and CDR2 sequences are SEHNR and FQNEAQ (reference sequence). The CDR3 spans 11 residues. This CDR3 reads CASSTFTEAFF. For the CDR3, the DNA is TGTGCCAGCAGCACCTTTACTGAAGCTTTCTTT.